This is a list of T cell receptor beta chains from one sample in a study of T cells in Graves' hyperthyroidism and ophthalmopathy. MiXCR, applied by TCRdb to the multiplex PCR reads, yields one record per CDR3 protein. Counted here are some 500,000 distinct CDR3 sequences, less than 25% occurring once; the ten biggest clones make up approximately 10%. Sequenced sample: blood. Receptors originate from a woman in her thirties with Graves' ophthalmopathy. Both conserved end residues are part of each CDR3. The D gene is left open where the match is weak. Expanded clones are given a class, and other clones once, few, many or no size at all.

v_gene: TRBV5-1
j_gene: TRBJ2-2
d_gene: -
abundance: -
CDR3nt: TGCGCCAGCAGCTTAGGGCCTAGGAGCGGGGAGCTGTTTTTT
CDR3aa: CASSLGPRSGELFF

v_gene: TRBV5-1
j_gene: TRBJ2-2
d_gene: -
abundance: many
CDR3nt: TGCGCCAGCAGCTTCGGAGGGACAGAGATAACCGGGGAGCTGTTTTTT
CDR3aa: CASSFGGTEITGELFF

v_gene: TRBV7-3
j_gene: TRBJ2-2
d_gene: TRBD2
abundance: once
CDR3nt: TGTGCCAGCAGCTTAGGGAGCGGGGGGCCCCCCGGGGAGCTGTTTTTT
CDR3aa: CASSLGSGGPPGELFF

v_gene: TRBV28
j_gene: TRBJ2-7
d_gene: TRBD2
abundance: many
CDR3nt: TGTGCCAGCAGTTTTGTCGAGCGGGGACCTTACGAGCAGTACTTC
CDR3aa: CASSFVERGPYEQYF

v_gene: TRBV6-2/TRBV6-3
j_gene: TRBJ1-1
d_gene: TRBD1
abundance: many
CDR3nt: TGTGCCAGCACTGAGGGGGCTACCGGTGAAGCTTTCTTT
CDR3aa: CASTEGATGEAFF

v_gene: TRBV11-1
j_gene: TRBJ1-2
d_gene: -
abundance: many
CDR3nt: TGTGCCAGCAGCTTAGCGCTGACGGGGGCAGACTATGGCTACACCTTC
CDR3aa: CASSLALTGADYGYTF

v_gene: TRBV6-5
j_gene: TRBJ1-2
d_gene: TRBD1
abundance: many
CDR3nt: TGTGCCAGCAGTTACACCGGGACAGGGCCCTATGGCTACACCTTC
CDR3aa: CASSYTGTGPYGYTF

v_gene: TRBV27
j_gene: TRBJ2-7
d_gene: -
abundance: many
CDR3nt: TGTGCCAGCAGTTTCGGAAACGAGCAGTACTTC
CDR3aa: CASSFGNEQYF

v_gene: TRBV27
j_gene: TRBJ1-1
d_gene: TRBD1
abundance: many
CDR3nt: TGTGCCAGCACCACCCTCCTGGGACAGAAGAACACTGAAGCTTTCTTT
CDR3aa: CASTTLLGQKNTEAFF

v_gene: TRBV19
j_gene: TRBJ1-1
d_gene: -
abundance: many
CDR3nt: TGTGCCAGTAGTGGGGCGGACAGATTGAACACTGAAGCTTTCTTT
CDR3aa: CASSGADRLNTEAFF

v_gene: TRBV28
j_gene: TRBJ1-2
d_gene: -
abundance: many
CDR3nt: TGTGCCGCGGGCGTTTACTATGGCTACACCTTC
CDR3aa: CAAGVYYGYTF

v_gene: TRBV6-1
j_gene: TRBJ2-7
d_gene: -
abundance: -
CDR3nt: TGTGCCAGCAGTACAAGGACTCCCCCCTACGAGCAGTACTTC
CDR3aa: CASSTRTPPYEQYF

v_gene: TRBV3-1
j_gene: TRBJ2-2
d_gene: TRBD1
abundance: -
CDR3nt: TGTGCCAGCAGCCGCCAGGGGGCACGGACCGGGGAGCTGTTTTTT
CDR3aa: CASSRQGARTGELFF

v_gene: TRBV7-9
j_gene: TRBJ1-2
d_gene: -
abundance: many
CDR3nt: TGTGCCAGCAGCTTAGATAGGGAAGGCTACACCTTC
CDR3aa: CASSLDREGYTF

v_gene: TRBV6-2/TRBV6-3
j_gene: TRBJ2-7
d_gene: -
abundance: few
CDR3nt: TGTGCCAGCAGTTACACCTTCCCACCGCTCTCGGACGTCTACGAGCAGTACTTC
CDR3aa: CASSYTFPPLSDVYEQYF

v_gene: TRBV12-3/TRBV12-4
j_gene: TRBJ1-2
d_gene: -
abundance: -
CDR3nt: TGTGCCAGCAGTGTGGGTCTTGGTGGCGGCTACACCTTC
CDR3aa: CASSVGLGGGYTF

v_gene: TRBV11-2
j_gene: TRBJ1-1
d_gene: -
abundance: few
CDR3nt: TGTGCCAGCCGGTTGGGGACGGTTTCGGCTTTCTTT
CDR3aa: CASRLGTVSAFF

v_gene: TRBV4-3
j_gene: TRBJ1-2
d_gene: -
abundance: many
CDR3nt: TGCGCCAGCAGCCAAAATCCGGGTTATGGCTACACCTTC
CDR3aa: CASSQNPGYGYTF

v_gene: TRBV25-1
j_gene: TRBJ2-2
d_gene: -
abundance: -
CDR3nt: TGTGCCAGCAAAAGGGGGGTGGACGGGGAGCTGTTTTTT
CDR3aa: CASKRGVDGELFF

v_gene: TRBV2
j_gene: TRBJ2-5
d_gene: TRBD2
abundance: -
CDR3nt: TGTGCCAGCAGCAAAAGCGGGGGGGAGACCCAGTACTTC
CDR3aa: CASSKSGGETQYF

v_gene: TRBV12-5
j_gene: TRBJ1-1
d_gene: -
abundance: few
CDR3nt: TGTGCTAGTGGTTTGGCGTCGACAGGAGCCACTGAAGCTTTCTTT
CDR3aa: CASGLASTGATEAFF

v_gene: TRBV5-1
j_gene: TRBJ1-1
d_gene: -
abundance: many
CDR3nt: TGCGCCAGCAGCCCACCTTGGGCCACTGAAGCTTTCTTT
CDR3aa: CASSPPWATEAFF

v_gene: TRBV6-5
j_gene: TRBJ1-1
d_gene: TRBD1
abundance: many
CDR3nt: TGTGCCAGCAGTTTCGGACAGGGCGGTATCACTGAAGCTTTCTTT
CDR3aa: CASSFGQGGITEAFF

v_gene: TRBV5-1
j_gene: TRBJ1-2
d_gene: TRBD1
abundance: few
CDR3nt: TGCGCCAGCAGCTACGACAGGGTTGGCTACACCTTC
CDR3aa: CASSYDRVGYTF

v_gene: TRBV6-5
j_gene: TRBJ1-2
d_gene: -
abundance: many
CDR3nt: TGTGCCAGCAGTTACCACTACAGGGAGGTATGGGGCTACACCTTC
CDR3aa: CASSYHYREVWGYTF

v_gene: TRBV10-3
j_gene: TRBJ1-2
d_gene: -
abundance: many
CDR3nt: TGTGCCACTAAGGCAGTAAACAAGGATGGCTACACCTTC
CDR3aa: CATKAVNKDGYTF

v_gene: TRBV6-1
j_gene: TRBJ1-1
d_gene: -
abundance: few
CDR3nt: TGTGCCAGCAGTGTTCGGGGGTTGTGGAACACTGAAGCTTTCTTT
CDR3aa: CASSVRGLWNTEAFF

v_gene: TRBV20-1
j_gene: TRBJ2-7
d_gene: TRBD2
abundance: few
CDR3nt: TGCAGTGCGGGCGGGAGGGCCCGCTACGAGCAGTACTTC
CDR3aa: CSAGGRARYEQYF

v_gene: TRBV12-3/TRBV12-4
j_gene: TRBJ1-2
d_gene: -
abundance: many
CDR3nt: TGTGCCAGCAGTTTAGTTGGAACCCAAGGCTACACCTTC
CDR3aa: CASSLVGTQGYTF

v_gene: TRBV6-1
j_gene: TRBJ2-7
d_gene: -
abundance: many
CDR3nt: TGTGCCACCTCTAGAGGGGAGATGGGCGAGCAGTACTTC
CDR3aa: CATSRGEMGEQYF

v_gene: TRBV7-2
j_gene: TRBJ2-7
d_gene: TRBD1
abundance: few
CDR3nt: TGTGCCAGCAGTCTAGTGGCCGGGACAGCCTACGAGCAGTACTTC
CDR3aa: CASSLVAGTAYEQYF

v_gene: TRBV2
j_gene: TRBJ2-7
d_gene: -
abundance: many
CDR3nt: TGTGCCAGCAGTAACTCGGAAGAGCAGTACTTC
CDR3aa: CASSNSEEQYF

v_gene: TRBV25-1
j_gene: TRBJ1-1
d_gene: -
abundance: few
CDR3nt: TGTGCCAGCAGTCCCTCAGGTAGGAACACTGAAGCTTTCTTT
CDR3aa: CASSPSGRNTEAFF

v_gene: TRBV28
j_gene: TRBJ2-7
d_gene: -
abundance: -
CDR3nt: TGTGCCAGCAGAGGTCGCTCCCACGAGCAGTACTTC
CDR3aa: CASRGRSHEQYF

v_gene: TRBV2
j_gene: TRBJ1-1
d_gene: TRBD1
abundance: many
CDR3nt: TGTGCCAGCAGTGCTACAGGGGGCGAGACTGAAGCTTTCTTT
CDR3aa: CASSATGGETEAFF

v_gene: TRBV15
j_gene: TRBJ1-2
d_gene: TRBD1
abundance: many
CDR3nt: TGTGCCACCAGCAGCCGCGACAGGGGGCAAGGCTACACCTTC
CDR3aa: CATSSRDRGQGYTF

v_gene: TRBV28
j_gene: TRBJ2-7
d_gene: -
abundance: -
CDR3nt: TGTGCCAGCAGTTTATTGCAGGGAGAAGGCTACGAGCAGTACTTC
CDR3aa: CASSLLQGEGYEQYF

v_gene: TRBV7-9
j_gene: TRBJ1-2
d_gene: -
abundance: many
CDR3nt: TGTGCCAGCAGCCAAGACTTAACGTTGGGCTACACCTTC
CDR3aa: CASSQDLTLGYTF

v_gene: TRBV5-1
j_gene: TRBJ1-1
d_gene: -
abundance: few
CDR3nt: TGCGCCAGCAGCTCTGTTACGGAGGGTACCACTGAAGCTTTCTTT
CDR3aa: CASSSVTEGTTEAFF